The clone carrying this T cell receptor beta chain was counted at least ten times. One end of the junction does not line up with germline, which may come from a read error. The CDR3 extends over 12 amino acids. CDR1 is MNHNY, CDR2 SVGAGI, per germline (reference sequence). The data originate from a study of molecular identifiers for immune sequencing clone quantification. Each CDR3 protein gets one entry after TCRdb re-called the PCR reads with MiXCR. The data contain 400,000 to 600,000 distinct CDR3 sequences, roughly 25% of them singletons. This TCR was sampled from a human donor in good health. Some libraries in this study had Jurkat cell RNA spiked in. V usage is TRBV6-6 and J usage is TRBJ2-1; 8 nucleotides align to TRBD2. The sequenced sample was naive CD8+ T cells from blood, with Jurkat cell RNA spiked in. The subset: FACS-sorted CD8+CD4-CCR7+CD45RA+ naive T cells. The CDR3 bases are TGTGCCAGCAGTTACCTGGGACCCGGGGGGGCCTTC. This codes for CASSYLGPGGAF.